This TCR beta chain was recorded in a study of regulatory T cells in long-lasting Graves disease. The study's findings and limits: Persistent patients had a count of shared public clonotypes (approximately 3,000) that exceeded that of new patients (around 910).

HTBI primers from iRepertoire and Arm-PCR of CDR3 regions yielded the TCR beta libraries. Per the original data handling: Overall, samples carried roughly 60 TRBV and around 15 TRBJ segments. TCRdb recomputed calls from the multiplex PCR reads with MiXCR, one row per CDR3 protein. V and J calls and clone size were set by TCRdb, not the authors. The data hold 350,000 to 550,000 distinct CDR3 sequences, with about 15% observed a single time. Noted time point: newly diagnosed GD, antithyroid drugs for less than 3 months. Isolated PBMC RNA provided the starting material for the TCR library. From germline, CDR1 is SEHNR and CDR2 FQNEAQ (reference sequence). Trimming took 8 bases from V and 3 from J; bases not matched to a gene: 11. This CDR3 is 15 amino acids long. This clonotype was seen repeatedly, ten times or more. The target antigen is unknown. These data were also filed under a second study, of T cells in Graves' hyperthyroidism and ophthalmopathy. From that paper: Carried out on the TCR CDR3, a first-round RT-PCR used the HTBI primer set.

V is TRBV7-9 and J is TRBJ2-7, with TRBD2 matching over 9 bases. This sequence was found in a woman in her 30s with Graves disease. The source material was peripheral blood mononuclear cells (PBMCs), sampled at new diagnosis, from a patient treated with antithyroid drugs. The CDR3 loop reads CASVKGSGRFYEQYF. In DNA, the CDR3 is TGTGCCAGCGTCAAAGGGAGCGGGAGGTTCTACGAGCAGTACTTC.